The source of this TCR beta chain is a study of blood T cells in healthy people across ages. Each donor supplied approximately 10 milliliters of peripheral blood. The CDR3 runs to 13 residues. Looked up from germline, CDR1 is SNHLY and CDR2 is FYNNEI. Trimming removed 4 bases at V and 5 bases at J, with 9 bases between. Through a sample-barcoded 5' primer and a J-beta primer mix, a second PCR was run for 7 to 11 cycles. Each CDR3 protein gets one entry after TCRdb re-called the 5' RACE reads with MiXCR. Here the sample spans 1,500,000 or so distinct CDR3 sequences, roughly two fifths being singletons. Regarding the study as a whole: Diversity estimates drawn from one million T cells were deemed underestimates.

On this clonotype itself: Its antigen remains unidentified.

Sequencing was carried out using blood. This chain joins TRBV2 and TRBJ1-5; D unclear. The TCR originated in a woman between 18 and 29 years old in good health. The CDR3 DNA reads TGTGCCAGCAGTGTGTCCCACTATCAGCCCCAGCATTTT. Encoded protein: CASSVSHYQPQHF.